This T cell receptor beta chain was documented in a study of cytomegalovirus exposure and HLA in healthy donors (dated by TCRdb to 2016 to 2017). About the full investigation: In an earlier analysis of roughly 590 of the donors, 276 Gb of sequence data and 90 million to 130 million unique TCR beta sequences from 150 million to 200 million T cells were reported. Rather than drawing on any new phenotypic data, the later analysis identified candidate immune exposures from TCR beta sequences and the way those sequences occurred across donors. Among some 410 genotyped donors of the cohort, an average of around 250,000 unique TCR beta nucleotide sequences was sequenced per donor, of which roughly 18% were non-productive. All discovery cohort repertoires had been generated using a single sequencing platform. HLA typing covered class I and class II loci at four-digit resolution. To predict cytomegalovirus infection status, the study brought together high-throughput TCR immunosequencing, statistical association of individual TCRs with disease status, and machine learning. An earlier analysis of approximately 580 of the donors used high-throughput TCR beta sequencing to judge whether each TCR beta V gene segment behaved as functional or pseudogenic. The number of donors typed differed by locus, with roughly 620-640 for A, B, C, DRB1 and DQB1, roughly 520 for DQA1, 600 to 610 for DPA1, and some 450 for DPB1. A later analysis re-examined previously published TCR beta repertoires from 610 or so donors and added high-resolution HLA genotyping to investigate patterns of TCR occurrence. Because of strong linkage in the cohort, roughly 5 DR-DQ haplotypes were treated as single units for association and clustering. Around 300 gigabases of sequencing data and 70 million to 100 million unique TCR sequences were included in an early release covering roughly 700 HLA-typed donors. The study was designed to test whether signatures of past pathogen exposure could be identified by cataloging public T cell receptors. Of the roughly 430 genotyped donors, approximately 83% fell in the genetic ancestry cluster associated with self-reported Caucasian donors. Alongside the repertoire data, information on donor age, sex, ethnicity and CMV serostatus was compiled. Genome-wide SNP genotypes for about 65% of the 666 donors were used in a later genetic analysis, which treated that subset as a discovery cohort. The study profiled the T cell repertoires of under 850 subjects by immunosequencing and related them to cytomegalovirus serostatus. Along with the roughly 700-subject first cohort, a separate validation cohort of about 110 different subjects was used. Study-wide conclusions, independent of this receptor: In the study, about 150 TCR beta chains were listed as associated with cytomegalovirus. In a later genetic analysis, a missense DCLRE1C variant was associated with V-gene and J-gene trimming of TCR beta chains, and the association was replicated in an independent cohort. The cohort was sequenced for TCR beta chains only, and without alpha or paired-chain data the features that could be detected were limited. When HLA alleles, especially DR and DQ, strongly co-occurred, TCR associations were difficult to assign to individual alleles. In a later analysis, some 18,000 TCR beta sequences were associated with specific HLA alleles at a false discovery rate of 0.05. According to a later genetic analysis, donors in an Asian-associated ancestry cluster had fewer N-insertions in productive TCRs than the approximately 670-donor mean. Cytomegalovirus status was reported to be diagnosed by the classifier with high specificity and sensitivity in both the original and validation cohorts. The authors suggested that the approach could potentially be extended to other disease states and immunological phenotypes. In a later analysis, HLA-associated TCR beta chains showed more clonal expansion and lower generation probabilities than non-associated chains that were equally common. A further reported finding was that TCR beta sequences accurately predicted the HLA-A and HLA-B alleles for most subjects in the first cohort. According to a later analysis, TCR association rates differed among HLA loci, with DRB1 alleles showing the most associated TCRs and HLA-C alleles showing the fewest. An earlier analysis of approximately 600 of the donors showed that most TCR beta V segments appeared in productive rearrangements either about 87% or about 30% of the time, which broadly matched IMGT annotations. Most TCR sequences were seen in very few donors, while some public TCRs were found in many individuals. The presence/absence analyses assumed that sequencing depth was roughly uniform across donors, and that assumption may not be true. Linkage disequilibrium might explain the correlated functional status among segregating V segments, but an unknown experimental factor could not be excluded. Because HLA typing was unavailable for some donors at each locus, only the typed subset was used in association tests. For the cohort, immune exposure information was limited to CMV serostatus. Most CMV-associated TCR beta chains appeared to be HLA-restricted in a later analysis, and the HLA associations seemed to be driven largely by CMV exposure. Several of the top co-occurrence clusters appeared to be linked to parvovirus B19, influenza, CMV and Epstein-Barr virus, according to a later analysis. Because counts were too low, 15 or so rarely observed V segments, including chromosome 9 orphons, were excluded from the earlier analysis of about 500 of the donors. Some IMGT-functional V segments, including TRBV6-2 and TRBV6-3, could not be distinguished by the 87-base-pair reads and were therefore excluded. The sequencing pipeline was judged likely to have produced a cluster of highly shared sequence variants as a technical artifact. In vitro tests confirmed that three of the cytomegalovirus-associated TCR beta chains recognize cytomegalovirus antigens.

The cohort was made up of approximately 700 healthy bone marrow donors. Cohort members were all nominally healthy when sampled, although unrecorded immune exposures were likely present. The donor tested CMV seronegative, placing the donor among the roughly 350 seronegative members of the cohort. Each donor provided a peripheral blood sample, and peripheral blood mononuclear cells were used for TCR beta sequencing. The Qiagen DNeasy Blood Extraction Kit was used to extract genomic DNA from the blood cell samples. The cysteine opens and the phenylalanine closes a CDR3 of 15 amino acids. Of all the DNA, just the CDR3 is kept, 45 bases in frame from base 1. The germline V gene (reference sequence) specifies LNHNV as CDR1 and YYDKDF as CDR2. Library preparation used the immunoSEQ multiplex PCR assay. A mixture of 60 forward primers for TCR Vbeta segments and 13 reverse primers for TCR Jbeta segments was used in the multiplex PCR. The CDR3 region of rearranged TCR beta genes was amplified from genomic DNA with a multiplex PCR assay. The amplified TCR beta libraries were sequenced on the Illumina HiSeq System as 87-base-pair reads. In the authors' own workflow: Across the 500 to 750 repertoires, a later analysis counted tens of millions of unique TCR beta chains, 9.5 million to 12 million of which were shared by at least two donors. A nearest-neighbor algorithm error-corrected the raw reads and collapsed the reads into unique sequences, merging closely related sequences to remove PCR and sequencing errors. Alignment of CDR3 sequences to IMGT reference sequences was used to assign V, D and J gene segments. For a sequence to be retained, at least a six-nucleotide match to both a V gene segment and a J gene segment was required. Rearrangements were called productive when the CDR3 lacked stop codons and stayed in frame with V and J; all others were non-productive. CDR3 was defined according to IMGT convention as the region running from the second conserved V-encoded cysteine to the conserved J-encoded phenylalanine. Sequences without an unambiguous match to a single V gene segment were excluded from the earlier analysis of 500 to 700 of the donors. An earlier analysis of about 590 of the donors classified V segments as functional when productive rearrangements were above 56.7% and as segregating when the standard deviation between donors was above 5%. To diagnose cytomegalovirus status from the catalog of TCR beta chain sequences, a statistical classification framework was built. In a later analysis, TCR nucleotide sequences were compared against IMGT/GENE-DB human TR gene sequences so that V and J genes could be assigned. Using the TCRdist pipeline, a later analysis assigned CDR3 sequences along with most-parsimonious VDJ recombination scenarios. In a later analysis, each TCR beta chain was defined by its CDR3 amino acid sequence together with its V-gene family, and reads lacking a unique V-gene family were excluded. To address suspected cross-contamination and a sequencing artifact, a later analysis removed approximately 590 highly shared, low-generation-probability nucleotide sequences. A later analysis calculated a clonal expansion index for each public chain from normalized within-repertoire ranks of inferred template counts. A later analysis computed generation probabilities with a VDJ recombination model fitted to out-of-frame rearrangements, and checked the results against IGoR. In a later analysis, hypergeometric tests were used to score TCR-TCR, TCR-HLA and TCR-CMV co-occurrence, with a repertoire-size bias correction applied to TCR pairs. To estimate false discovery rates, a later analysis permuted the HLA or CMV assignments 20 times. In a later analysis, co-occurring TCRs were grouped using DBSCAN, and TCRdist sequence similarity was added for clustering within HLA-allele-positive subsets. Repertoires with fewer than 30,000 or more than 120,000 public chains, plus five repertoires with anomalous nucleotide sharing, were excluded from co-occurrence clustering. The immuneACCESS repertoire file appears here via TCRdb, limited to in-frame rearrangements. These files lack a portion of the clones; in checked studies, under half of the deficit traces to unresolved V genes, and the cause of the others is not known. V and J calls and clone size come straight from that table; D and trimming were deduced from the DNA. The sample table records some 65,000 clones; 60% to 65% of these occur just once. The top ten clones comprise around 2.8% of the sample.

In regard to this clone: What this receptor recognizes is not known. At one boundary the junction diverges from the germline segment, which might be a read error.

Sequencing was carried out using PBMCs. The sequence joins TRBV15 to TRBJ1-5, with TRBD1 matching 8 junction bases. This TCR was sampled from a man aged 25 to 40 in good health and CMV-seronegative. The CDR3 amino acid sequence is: CATSRDRGRNQPQHF. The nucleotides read TGTGCCACCAGCCGAGACAGGGGAAGAAATCAGCCCCAGCATTTT.